The present T cell receptor (beta chain) was sequenced within a study of blood T cell repertoires in COVID-19. Study-wide context: Samples taken during acute and convalescent COVID-19 were collected in the United States, Italy and Spain.

Germline-derived CDR1 and CDR2 are SGHAT and FQNNGV. The V and J ends lost 1 base and 0 bases respectively, with 10 bases between them. This CDR3 is built from 15 residues. This clone was detected once. Sequencing was performed with immunoSEQ multiplex PCR; in TCRdb, only in-frame clones are kept and a portion is missing. The sample lists roughly 380,000 clones; approximately 77% were seen once. This TCR derives from a human donor with acute or convalescent COVID-19. The donor label of this sample is uncertain. The chain carries TRBV11-2 and TRBJ2-7; a weak D match, TRBD2 (5 bases). Sequenced material: peripheral blood. CDR3 nucleotide sequence: TGTGCCAGCAGCTTAGGAGCGGCTAACTCCTACGAGCAGTACTTC. Its protein is CASSLGAANSYEQYF.